The present TCR beta chain was sequenced within a study of a mutant IDH1 vaccine in newly diagnosed glioma. Study-level background: In some groups vaccination began 4-6 weeks post-radiotherapy; others received it with temozolomide. Patients' prior therapy spanned radiotherapy, temozolomide, or both; most underwent both. Treated patients, averaging roughly 44 years, were approximately 60% male and around 40% female. Visit timing is recorded as week 35 for V12 and week 47 for V13.

Repertoires were generated with immunoSEQ multiplex PCR, while TCRdb's copy carries only in-frame clones and drops some. The data hold about 50,000 clones, with 85% to 95% observed a single time. V was clipped by 10 bases and J by 0 bases, with 13 bases between them. The CDR3 covers 13 residues. CDR1 is MNHNS, CDR2 SASEGT, per germline. About this clone itself: Its antigen is as yet unknown.

The sample's time point: week 35, safety follow-up. Doses comprised 300 ug of mutant IDH1 20-mer peptide each, plus topical imiquimod. This clonotype was sampled from a man aged 45-65 years with glioma. Sequences were derived from PBMCs, sampled from a glioma patient whose treatment included an IDH1 peptide vaccine. The V and J genes are TRBV6-1 and TRBJ2-7; the D gene is possibly TRBD2 (5 bases). The CDR3 is CATTPGSSYEQYF. The CDR3 DNA reads as TGTGCCACCACCCCGGGGAGCTCCTACGAGCAGTACTTC.